These 7 T cell receptor beta chains came from one sample sequenced in a study of control samples from healthy donors and cancer patients. Data came from immunoSEQ multiplex PCR; TCRdb stores just in-frame clones and leaves some out. The table lists more than 70,000 clones, approximately 91% of them singletons. The sequenced material came from blood. These receptors were collected from a woman aged 25-40 years in good health.

The rearrangement joins TRBV6-5 to TRBJ1-2; possibly TRBD1 for D (5 bases). V was cut by 8 bases and J by 4 bases, with 14 bases left in between. The CDR3 sequence is 13 residues long. Germline V gene lookup returns CDR1 MNHEY and CDR2 SVGAGI. CDR3 in amino acids: CASHPGRTYGYTF. CDR3 sequence (DNA): TGTGCCAGCCACCCGGGGCGGACCTATGGCTACACCTTC.

V usage is TRBV10-1 and J usage is TRBJ2-3, with D hard to call. Trimming pared 3 bases from V and 2 bases from J, leaving 6 bases between. CDR1 WNHNN and CDR2 SYGVQD come from the germline V gene (reference sequence). There are 13 residues in the CDR3. The CDR3 loop reads CASSERYTDTQYF. CDR3 sequence (DNA): TGCGCCAGCAGTGAACGGTACACAGATACGCAGTATTTT.

A single count supports this clone. V is TRBV15 and J is TRBJ2-7; D might be TRBD1 (6 bases). Germline CDR1 is LNHNV and CDR2 is YYDKDF (reference sequence). The CDR3 has 17 amino acids. Trimming left V 0 bases short and J 3 bases short, with 18 bases between. DNA of the CDR3: TGTGCCACCAGCAGAGAACCACCCACGGACAGCAACTACGAGCAGTACTTC. It codes for CATSREPPTDSNYEQYF.

The table lists this clone with a count of one. The chain joins TRBV5-6 to TRBJ1-3; D ambiguous. The germline V and J ends were trimmed by 0 bases and 0 bases, with 10 bases remaining between them. CDR1 and CDR2 (germline): SGHDT, YYEEEE. CDR3 length: 16 residues. The CDR3 bases are TGTGCCAGCAGCTTGGAACCCAACCTCTCTGGAAACACCATATATTTT. Residues: CASSLEPNLSGNTIYF.

The CDR3 sequence: CSARGLAGGTNTGELFF. CDR3 sequence (DNA): TGCAGCGCCCGGGGTTTAGCGGGGGGGACTAACACCGGGGAGCTGTTTTTT. The chain is built from TRBV29-1 and TRBJ2-2, with TRBD2 matching 11 bases. V lost 7 bases, J lost 2 bases, and 12 bases stayed unmatched. The CDR3 sequence is 17 residues long. CDR1 is SQVTM and CDR2 is ANQGSEA in the germline V gene.

The rearrangement links TRBV4-1 to TRBJ1-4; tentatively, D is TRBD1 (6 bases). V dropped 4 bases and J dropped 4 bases, with 19 bases sitting between them. Germline V gives CDR1 MGHRA, CDR2 YSYEKL. The CDR3 extends over 17 amino acids. As DNA, the CDR3 is TGCGCCAGCAGCCTCCAACTCGGGGGACAACTTAATGAAAAACTGTTTTTT. This codes for CASSLQLGGQLNEKLFF.

The chain employs TRBV5-1 and TRBJ1-3; 10 nucleotides line up with TRBD1. V trimming: 4 bases; J trimming: 3 bases; junction bases outside the gene matches: 4. Germline V gives CDR1 SGHRS, CDR2 YFSETQ. The CDR3 runs 15 residues. CDR3 loop: CASSTGTGDGNTIYF. CDR3 DNA: TGCGCCAGCAGCACCGGGACAGGGGATGGAAACACCATATATTTT.